Listed below are T cell receptor beta chains from one sample, sequenced in a study of T cell responses to AZD1222 COVID-19 vaccine. Sequencing used immunoSEQ multiplex PCR; TCRdb keeps in-frame clones, though not all of them. The sample contains just under 90,000 clones, over 75% of which appear only once. Sample: peripheral blood, taken on day 0 of AZD1222 vaccination. These receptors were obtained from an adult in good health. CDR3s include the opening cysteine and the closing phenylalanine or tryptophan. D genes are given only for firm matches. The size field is filled for only some rows; it gives once, few, many or a size class.

-	-	TRBV4-3	TRBJ2-1	TGCGCCAGCAGCCAAGATATAAGAGTGTGGGGAGCCCCGCTATACAATGAGCAGTTCTTC	CASSQDIRVWGAPLYNEQFF
-	TRBD2	TRBV19	TRBJ2-1	TGTGCCAGTAGTATATCTGCTAGCGGGTACAATGAGCAGTTCTTC	CASSISASGYNEQFF
once	-	TRBV28	TRBJ1-3	TGTGCCAGCAGTTTGGGTCAGACCATATATTTT	CASSLGQTIYF
-	-	TRBV5-6	TRBJ1-5	TGTGCCAGCAGCTTTGCGGGACTAAATCAGCCCCAGCATTTT	CASSFAGLNQPQHF
-	-	TRBV14	TRBJ1-3	TGTGCCAGCAGCCAAAGTGGAAACACCATATATTTT	CASSQSGNTIYF
-	TRBD2	TRBV7-8	TRBJ2-3	TGTGCCAGCAGCTTAGGTGGGGGGGCAGATACGCAGTATTTT	CASSLGGGADTQYF
-	-	TRBV30	TRBJ2-7	TGTGCCTGGGCCACATCCTACGAGCAGTACTTC	CAWATSYEQYF
-	-	TRBV2	TRBJ1-2	TGTGCCAGCAGTGAGGCCTTCGTGGGATTCTATGGCTACACCTTC	CASSEAFVGFYGYTF
-	-	TRBV5-5	TRBJ1-1	TGTGCCAGCATGTTCGACATGAACACTGAAGCTTTCTTT	CASMFDMNTEAFF
-	-	TRBV2	TRBJ2-5	TGTGCCAGCAGAGGAGGGCCCATCCAAGAGACCCAGTACTTC	CASRGGPIQETQYF
-	-	TRBV28	TRBJ2-1	TGTGCCAGCAGTCTGACAGGGACTACTAATGAGCAGTTCTTC	CASSLTGTTNEQFF
-	-	TRBV6-2/TRBV6-3	TRBJ2-1	TGTGCCAGCAGCGATTTCCGGGTTGAGCAGTTCTTC	CASSDFRVEQFF
once	TRBD1	TRBV10-3	TRBJ2-5	TGTGCCATCAGGAAAGACAGGGTCGGGGAGACCCAGTACTTC	CAIRKDRVGETQYF
-	-	TRBV24-1	TRBJ2-2	TGTGCCACCAGTCGGGGACAAAACACCGGGGAGCTGTTTTTT	CATSRGQNTGELFF
few	TRBD2	TRBV27	TRBJ2-3	TGTGCCAGCAGGGAGCGGGAGTACACAGATACGCAGTATTTT	CASREREYTDTQYF
-	-	TRBV19	TRBJ2-7	TGTGCCAGTAGTCTCCGAATATCCTACGAGCAGTACTTC	CASSLRISYEQYF
few	TRBD1	TRBV28	TRBJ2-5	TGTGCCACCCGGACTGACAGGGGAAGCCAAGAGACCCAGTACTTC	CATRTDRGSQETQYF
-	-	TRBV9	TRBJ2-3	TGTGCCAGCAGCGTAGACCCGCCGGGGCTTATCACAGATACGCAGTATTTT	CASSVDPPGLITDTQYF
-	-	TRBV5-8	TRBJ1-2	TGTGCCAGCAGCCCGACAGCCAGAACTAACTATGGCTACACCTTC	CASSPTARTNYGYTF
-	-	TRBV2	TRBJ2-7	TGTGCCAGCAGTGATGCTAAGTTTAGTCAGGGCGAGCAGTACTTC	CASSDAKFSQGEQYF
few	-	TRBV20-1	TRBJ1-4	TGCAGTGCTAGTCCCAGGACAGCCTATAATGAAAAACTGTTTTTT	CSASPRTAYNEKLFF
-	-	TRBV4-3	TRBJ2-7	TGCGCCAGCAGCCAAGGGGAGTCACCCTCCTACGAGCAGTACTTC	CASSQGESPSYEQYF
-	TRBD1	TRBV12-3/TRBV12-4	TRBJ1-5	TGTGCCAGCCGGGAGGGGGCGAAGCCCCAGCATTTT	CASREGAKPQHF
-	TRBD2	TRBV7-2	TRBJ2-7	TGTGCCAGCAGCTTAGGTGGTAGCGGGGACTACGAGCAGTACTTC	CASSLGGSGDYEQYF
-	-	TRBV27	TRBJ2-6	TGTGCCAGCAGTTCAAAAGATCCCGCGGCTGGGGCCAACGTCCTGACTTTC	CASSSKDPAAGANVLTF
-	-	TRBV27	TRBJ2-7	TGTGCCAGCAGAGGATTGTCGGGACCCCCTCGGGACGAGCAGTACTTC	CASRGLSGPPRDEQYF
-	-	TRBV2	TRBJ2-3	TGTGCCAGCAGTCGACAGCGAACTAGCACAGATACGCAGTATTTT	CASSRQRTSTDTQYF
-	-	TRBV7-2	TRBJ2-3	TGTGCCAGCAGCTTAGGTCTTGGGCAGGGCTTTAACACAGATACGCAGTATTTT	CASSLGLGQGFNTDTQYF
-	TRBD1	TRBV6-5	TRBJ1-5	TGTGCCAGCAAGCGGGGGAGGGGGCGGCCCCAGCATTTT	CASKRGRGRPQHF
-	-	TRBV19	TRBJ1-5	TGTGCCAGTAGGGAAGAGGGGCGACATCAGCCCCAGCATTTT	CASREEGRHQPQHF
-	TRBD2	TRBV20-1	TRBJ2-7	TGCAGTGCTAGTTCCGGGAGGGCCTCCTACGAGCAGTACTTC	CSASSGRASYEQYF
-	-	TRBV7-6	TRBJ2-7	TGTGCCAGCAGCTTGGCGGAGTCCAGATTAGGAGCCGAGCAGTACTTC	CASSLAESRLGAEQYF
-	-	TRBV18	TRBJ2-1	TGTGCCAGCTCAATCATACCCTATGAGCAGTTCTTC	CASSIIPYEQFF
-	TRBD2	TRBV7-2	TRBJ2-7	TGTGCCAGCAGCTTGATGGGGGGACTAGCGGATCATTCCCGCTACGAGCAGTACTTC	CASSLMGGLADHSRYEQYF
-	-	TRBV4-2	TRBJ1-2	TGTGCCAGCAGCCAAGCAGGGTCGAACTATGGCTACACCTTC	CASSQAGSNYGYTF
-	-	TRBV7-8	TRBJ2-2	TGTGCCAGCAGCAGTGTTAACACCGGGGAGCTGTTTTTT	CASSSVNTGELFF
-	TRBD1	TRBV27	TRBJ1-5	TGTGCCAGCAACCGCCTCGGGACAGGCAATCAGCCCCAGCATTTT	CASNRLGTGNQPQHF